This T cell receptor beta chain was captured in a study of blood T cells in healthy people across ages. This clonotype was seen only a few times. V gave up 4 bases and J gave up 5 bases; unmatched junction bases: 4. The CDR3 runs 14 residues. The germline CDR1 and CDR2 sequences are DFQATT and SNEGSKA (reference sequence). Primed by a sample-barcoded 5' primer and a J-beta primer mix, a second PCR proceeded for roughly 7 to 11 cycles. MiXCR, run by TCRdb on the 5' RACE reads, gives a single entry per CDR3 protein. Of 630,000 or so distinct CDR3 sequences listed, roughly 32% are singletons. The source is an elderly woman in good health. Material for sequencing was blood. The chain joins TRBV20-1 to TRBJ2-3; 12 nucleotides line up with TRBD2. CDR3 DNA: TGCAGTGCTACTAGCGGGGGGGCCAAAGATACGCAGTATTTT. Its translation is CSATSGGAKDTQYF.